The sequence of this T cell receptor (beta chain) was determined in a study of blood T cell repertoires in COVID-19. The overall study: Samples taken during acute and convalescent COVID-19 were collected in the United States, Italy and Spain. Nucleic acid was either cDNA or gDNA, and it came from T cells, B-cell-depleted T cells, or PBMCs.

There are 16 residues in the CDR3. Germline CDR1 is SGHVS and CDR2 is FQNEAQ. With V trimmed by 3 bases and J by 2 bases, 9 bases remained unmatched. How the authors handled the data: Estimated nucleated cell counts came from reference gene primer amplification. Sequencing was performed with immunoSEQ multiplex PCR; in TCRdb, only in-frame clones are kept and a portion is missing. The D gene and trimming were derived from the DNA, and the V and J assignments and clone size from that table. The sample shows approximately 160,000 clones, roughly nine tenths of them seen only once. This receptor was identified in a man between 45 and 60 years old with acute or convalescent COVID-19. The sequenced sample consisted of peripheral blood. The chain employs TRBV7-8 and TRBJ2-5, with 7 bases lining up with TRBD2. In DNA form, the CDR3 reads TGTGCCAGCAGCTTTGTGGCTAGCGGAAAGCAAGAGACCCAGTACTTC. The encoded protein is CASSFVASGKQETQYF. Based on the CDR3 plus reference TRBV7-8 and TRBJ2-5, the full variable domain is GAGVSQSPRYKVAKRGQDVALRCDPISGHVSLFWYQQALGQGPEFLTYFQNEAQLDKSGLPSDRFFAERPEGSVSTLKIQRTQQEDSAVYLCASSFVASGKQETQYFGPGTRLLVL.